Each of the 6 T cell receptor beta chains below was sequenced from the same sample in a study of patients and donors after allogeneic stem cell transplantation. Via MiXCR, TCRdb re-called the RT-PCR reads, giving one row per CDR3 protein. The sample shows 87,000 or so distinct CDR3 sequences, 5% of them seen only once. The sample was blood, either unsorted or a sorted T cell fraction (not recorded which). Every receptor here comes from a human donor who was either an allogeneic HSCT recipient or a stem cell or donor lymphocyte infusion donor (not recorded which). It is not recorded whose cells these are; they may come from a transplant donor.

At least ten counts were recorded for this clonotype. The rearrangement uses TRBV20-1 and TRBJ1-3; D may be TRBD1 (5 bases). V dropped 0 bases and J dropped 0 bases, with 12 bases sitting between them. This CDR3 contains 16 residues. The V gene's germline CDR1 is DFQATT and CDR2 SNEGSKA (reference sequence). The CDR3 DNA reads TGCAGTGCTAGAGACCCAGGGAGACTCTCTGGAAACACCATATATTTT. Encoded protein: CSARDPGRLSGNTIYF.

This clonotype was seen a few times. The chain employs TRBV9 and TRBJ2-3, with 9 bases fitting TRBD1. Germline-derived CDR1 and CDR2 are SGDLS and YYNGEE. The V gene end was trimmed by 2 bases and the J gene end by 6 bases; junction bases not matched to a gene: 7. This CDR3 is built from 15 residues. The CDR3 sequence is CASSVGGTGLDTQYF. For the CDR3, the DNA is TGTGCCAGCAGCGTTGGTGGGACAGGGCTTGATACGCAGTATTTT. The whole variable domain, remainder taken from reference TRBV9 and TRBJ2-3, is DSGVTQTPKHLITATGQRVTLRCSPRSGDLSVYWYQQSLDQGLQFLIQYYNGEERAKGNILERFSAQQFPDLHSELNLSSLELGDSALYFCASSVGGTGLDTQYFGPGTRLTVL.

This clonotype was counted only a few times. The chain recombines TRBV4-1 with TRBJ2-2, with 15 bases fitting TRBD2. The CDR3 is made up of 19 amino acids. In germline, CDR1 is MGHRA, CDR2 YSYEKL. Losses at the gene ends were 2 bases for V and 1 base for J; bases not matched to a gene: 5. Here the CDR3 reads CASSQRTSGRAGNTGELFF. In nucleotides, the CDR3 is TGCGCCAGCAGCCAACGGACTAGCGGGAGGGCCGGGAACACCGGGGAGCTGTTTTTT.

V and J are TRBV6-1 and TRBJ2-7; TRBD2 matches at 11 bases. V trimming: 0 bases; J trimming: 12 bases; junction bases outside the gene matches: 10. Germline CDR1 reads MNHNS; CDR2 reads SASEGT. The CDR3 has 15 residues. The CDR3 DNA is TGTGCCAGCAGTGAAGCGCTTATGGTTAGCGGGGGGGGGTACTTC. Its protein product is CASSEALMVSGGGYF.

This clonotype has a handful of counts. The chain links TRBV20-1 to TRBJ1-1; D is unclear. This CDR3 is built from 14 residues. From germline, CDR1 is DFQATT and CDR2 SNEGSKA (reference sequence). Trimming took 6 bases from V and 4 from J, leaving 18 bases between them. Here the CDR3 reads CSAIPQWGGTEAFF. CDR3 DNA: TGCAGTGCCATCCCTCAGTGGGGAGGCACTGAAGCTTTCTTT.

At least ten counts were recorded for this clonotype. The V call is TRBV29-1, the J call TRBJ1-2, with unresolved D. Trimming removed 3 bases from V and 5 bases from J, with 16 bases in between. The CDR3 length is 14 residues. Per germline, CDR1 SQVTM and CDR2 ANQGSEA. For the CDR3, the DNA is TGCAGCGTTGACGGTCAGGCGCCGGGATATGGCTACACCTTC. Its translation is CSVDGQAPGYGYTF.